This passage covers 2 T cell receptor beta chains from one sample sequenced in a study of glioma-infiltrating T cells after dendritic cell vaccination. Repertoires were generated with immunoSEQ multiplex PCR, while TCRdb's copy carries only in-frame clones and drops some. The data show 50,000 to 55,000 clones, about 88% seen once. Stated time point: after dendritic cell vaccination, including at tumor progression/relapse. Sequenced here: blood, sampled after dendritic cell vaccination. Source of these receptors: a human donor with glioblastoma.

The chain has TRBV28 and TRBJ2-4, with D unclear. The germline V gene encodes CDR1 MDHEN and CDR2 SYDVKM. Trimming took 3 bases from V and 3 from J, leaving 21 bases between them. The CDR3 is 18 amino acids. The CDR3 sequence is CASSLGSHSPYGKNIQYF. In nucleotides, the CDR3 is TGTGCCAGCAGTTTGGGTTCGCACAGTCCTTATGGCAAAAACATTCAGTACTTC.

V usage is TRBV9 and J usage is TRBJ1-4; possibly TRBD1 for D (6 bases). Germline V lookup: CDR1 SGDLS, CDR2 YYNGEE. Trimming cost V 4 bases and J 7 bases, with 14 bases left between them. The CDR3 is 14 residues long. As DNA, the CDR3 is TGTGCCAGCAGCCTCACCGCGGGGGCTGAAAAACTGTTTTTT. This sequence encodes CASSLTAGAEKLFF. Drawing the rest from reference TRBV9 and TRBJ1-4, the complete variable domain is DSGVTQTPKHLITATGQRVTLRCSPRSGDLSVYWYQQSLDQGLQFLIQYYNGEERAKGNILERFSAQQFPDLHSELNLSSLELGDSALYFCASSLTAGAEKLFFGSGTQLSVL.